This T cell receptor beta chain originates from a study of T cells expressing NK-cell markers. The wider study: Among the eight sequenced donors, seven tested HCMV-seropositive and one tested seronegative.

CDR1 and CDR2 (germline): SGHTA, FQGNSA. CDR3 length: 16 residues. From its re-call of the 5' RACE reads, TCRdb lists each CDR3 protein once, without DNA. In total, the table holds under 600,000 distinct CDR3 sequences. The genes are TRBV7-2 and TRBJ1-2. The receptor comes from a woman between 45 and 60 years old in good health. Sequenced input: blood T cells: a sorted CD56 or NKG2C T cell subset, CD4+ or CD8+ T cells, or bulk PBMC T cells (not recorded which). The CDR3: CASSPRAGGTGYGYTF.